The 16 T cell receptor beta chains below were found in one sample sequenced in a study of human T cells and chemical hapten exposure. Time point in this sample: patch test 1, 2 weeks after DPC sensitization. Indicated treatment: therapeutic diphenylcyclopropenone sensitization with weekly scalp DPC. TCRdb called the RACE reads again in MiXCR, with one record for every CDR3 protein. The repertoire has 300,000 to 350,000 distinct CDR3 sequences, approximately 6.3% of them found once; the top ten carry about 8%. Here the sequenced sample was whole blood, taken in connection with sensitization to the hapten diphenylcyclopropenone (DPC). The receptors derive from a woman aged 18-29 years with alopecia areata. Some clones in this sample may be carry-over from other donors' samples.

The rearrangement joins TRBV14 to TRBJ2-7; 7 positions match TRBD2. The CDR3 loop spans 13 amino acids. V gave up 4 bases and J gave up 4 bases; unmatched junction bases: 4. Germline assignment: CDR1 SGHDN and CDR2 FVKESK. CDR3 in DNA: TGTGCCAGCAGCCTCTTAGCGGGTTACGAGCAGTACTTC. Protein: CASSLLAGYEQYF.

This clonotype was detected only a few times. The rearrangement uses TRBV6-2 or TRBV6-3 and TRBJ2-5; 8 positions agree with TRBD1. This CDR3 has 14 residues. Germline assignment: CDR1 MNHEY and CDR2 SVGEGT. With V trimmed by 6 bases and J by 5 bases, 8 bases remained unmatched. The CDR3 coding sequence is TGTGCCAGCAGCAGTATACAGGGGGTGGAGACCCAGTACTTC. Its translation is CASSSIQGVETQYF.

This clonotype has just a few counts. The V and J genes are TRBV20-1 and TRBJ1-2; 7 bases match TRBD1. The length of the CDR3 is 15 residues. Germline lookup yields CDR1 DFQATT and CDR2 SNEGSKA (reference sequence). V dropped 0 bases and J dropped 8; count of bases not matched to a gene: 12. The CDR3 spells CSARDPTKGAWGYTF. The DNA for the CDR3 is TGCAGTGCTAGAGATCCGACGAAGGGGGCATGGGGCTACACCTTC.

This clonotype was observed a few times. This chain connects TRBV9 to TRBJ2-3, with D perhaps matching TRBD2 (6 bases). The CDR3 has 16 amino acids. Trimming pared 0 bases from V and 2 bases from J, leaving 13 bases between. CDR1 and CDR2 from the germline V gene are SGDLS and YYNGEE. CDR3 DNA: TGTGCCAGCAGCGTAGGGCCCGGGGGAGTCACAGATACGCAGTATTTT. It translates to CASSVGPGGVTDTQYF.

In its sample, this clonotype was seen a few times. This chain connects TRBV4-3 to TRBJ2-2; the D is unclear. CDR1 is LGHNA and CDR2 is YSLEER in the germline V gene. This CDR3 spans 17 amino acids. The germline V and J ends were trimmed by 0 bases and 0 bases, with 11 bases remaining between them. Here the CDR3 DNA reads TGCGCCAGCAGCCAAGATTGGATCCAAGCGAACACCGGGGAGCTGTTTTTT. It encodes CASSQDWIQANTGELFF.

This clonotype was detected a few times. CDR3 region: CAGGGQGNSETQYF. The CDR3 bases are TGTGCCGGAGGGGGTCAGGGCAATTCAGAGACCCAGTACTTC. The V call is TRBV2, the J call TRBJ2-5; D tentatively fits TRBD1 or TRBD2 (6 bases each). This CDR3 is built from 14 residues. Trimming removed 11 bases at V and 4 bases at J, with 20 bases between. The V gene's germline CDR1 is SNHLY and CDR2 FYNNEI.

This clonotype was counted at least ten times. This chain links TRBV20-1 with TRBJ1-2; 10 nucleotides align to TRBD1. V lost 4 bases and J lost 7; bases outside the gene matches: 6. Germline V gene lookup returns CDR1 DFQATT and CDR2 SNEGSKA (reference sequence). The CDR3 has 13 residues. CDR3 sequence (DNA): TGCAGTGCTACCAGCGGGACAGGGGCTGGCTACACCTTC. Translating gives CSATSGTGAGYTF.

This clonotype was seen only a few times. CDR3: CASSQDSDSLQETQYF. DNA of the CDR3: TGCGCCAGCAGCCAAGATAGCGACAGTCTTCAAGAGACCCAGTACTTC. J is TRBJ2-5 and V is TRBV4-1, with D possibly called TRBD1 or TRBD2 (5 bases each). V lost 0 bases, J lost 2 bases, and 13 bases lay in between. The CDR3 has 16 residues. CDR1 and CDR2 from the germline V gene are MGHRA and YSYEKL.

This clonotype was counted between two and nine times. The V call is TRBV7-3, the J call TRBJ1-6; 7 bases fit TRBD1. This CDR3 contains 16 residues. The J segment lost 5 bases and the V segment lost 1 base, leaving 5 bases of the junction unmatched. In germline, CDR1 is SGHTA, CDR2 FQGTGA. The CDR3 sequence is CASSLMAGGNNSPLHF. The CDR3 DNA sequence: TGTGCCAGCAGCTTAATGGCAGGGGGAAATAATTCACCCCTCCACTTT.

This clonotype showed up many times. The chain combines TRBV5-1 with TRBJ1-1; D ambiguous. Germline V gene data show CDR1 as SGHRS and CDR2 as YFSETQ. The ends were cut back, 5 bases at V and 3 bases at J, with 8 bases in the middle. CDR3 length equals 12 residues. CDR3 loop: CASRGQDTEAFF. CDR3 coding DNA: TGCGCCAGCAGAGGGCAGGACACTGAAGCTTTCTTT.

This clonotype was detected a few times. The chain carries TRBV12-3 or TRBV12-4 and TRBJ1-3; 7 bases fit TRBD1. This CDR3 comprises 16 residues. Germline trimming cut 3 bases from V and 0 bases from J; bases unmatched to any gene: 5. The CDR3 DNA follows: TGTGCCAGCAGTTTGGAGGGACAGAGCTCTGGAAACACCATATATTTT. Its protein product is CASSLEGQSSGNTIYF.

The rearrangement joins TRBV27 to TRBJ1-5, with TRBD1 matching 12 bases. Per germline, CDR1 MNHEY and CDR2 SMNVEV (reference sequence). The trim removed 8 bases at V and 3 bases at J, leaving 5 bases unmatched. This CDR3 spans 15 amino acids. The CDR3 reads CASAGTGGFNQPQHF. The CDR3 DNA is TGTGCCAGCGCCGGGACAGGGGGCTTCAATCAGCCCCAGCATTTT.

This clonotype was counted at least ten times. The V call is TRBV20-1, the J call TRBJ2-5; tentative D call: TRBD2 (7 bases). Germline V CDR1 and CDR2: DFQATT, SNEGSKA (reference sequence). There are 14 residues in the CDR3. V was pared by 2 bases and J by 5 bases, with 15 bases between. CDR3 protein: CSARSGGLMETQYF. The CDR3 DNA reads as TGCAGTGCTAGATCGGGGGGCCTTATGGAGACCCAGTACTTC.

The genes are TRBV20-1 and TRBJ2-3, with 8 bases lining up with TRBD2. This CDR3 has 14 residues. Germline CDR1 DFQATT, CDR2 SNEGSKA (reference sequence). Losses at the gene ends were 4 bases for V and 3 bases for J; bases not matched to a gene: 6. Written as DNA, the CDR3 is TGCAGTGCTACCCGGGAGGGGGGGACAGATACGCAGTATTTT. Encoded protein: CSATREGGTDTQYF.

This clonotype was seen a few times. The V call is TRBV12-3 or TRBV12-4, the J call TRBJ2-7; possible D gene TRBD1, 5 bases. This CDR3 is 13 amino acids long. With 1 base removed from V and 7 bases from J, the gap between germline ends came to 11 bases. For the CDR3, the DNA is TGTGCCAGCAGTTTAGGCGGCAGGGAAGAGCAGTACTTC. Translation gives CASSLGGREEQYF.

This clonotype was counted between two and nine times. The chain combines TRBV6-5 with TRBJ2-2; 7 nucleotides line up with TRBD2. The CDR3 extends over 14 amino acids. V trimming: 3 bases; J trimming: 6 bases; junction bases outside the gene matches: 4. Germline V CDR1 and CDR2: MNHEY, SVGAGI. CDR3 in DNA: TGTGCCAGCAGTTATAGCGGGCGGGCCGGGGAGCTGTTTTTT. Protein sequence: CASSYSGRAGELFF.